A single sample is the source of the 20 T cell receptor beta chains below, sequenced in a study of T cell repertoires in cytomegalovirus infection. MiXCR, applied by TCRdb to the reads, yields one record per CDR3 protein. The sample carries 150,000 to 180,000 distinct CDR3 sequences, about 25% recorded once. Sequencing used PBMCs. The receptors shown here come from a human donor in good health (CMV status not recorded). Some clones in this sample may be carry-over from other donors' samples.

This clonotype was counted only a few times. This chain joins TRBV7-9 and TRBJ1-1; possible D gene TRBD1, 6 bases. Trimming pared 5 bases from V and 5 bases from J, leaving 15 bases between. The CDR3 spans 14 residues. CDR1 and CDR2 (germline): SEHNR, FQNEAQ (reference sequence). The DNA of the CDR3 is TGTGCCAGCAGCGTACCAGGGGTGAGAACTGAAGCTTTCTTT. This codes for CASSVPGVRTEAFF.

V gene TRBV2 combines with J gene TRBJ2-1, with D possibly being TRBD2 (5 bases). CDR3 length: 12 residues. V was pared by 8 bases and J by 3 bases, with 8 bases between. CDR1 is SNHLY, CDR2 FYNNEI, per germline. The CDR3 coding sequence is TGTGCCAGCCGCGACTACTACAATGAGCAGTTCTTC. This codes for CASRDYYNEQFF. Full variable domain (outside the CDR3, taken from reference TRBV2 and TRBJ2-1): EPEVTQTPSHQVTQMGQEVILRCVPISNHLYFYWYRQILGQKVEFLVSFYNNEISEKSEIFDDQFSVERPDGSNFTLKIRSTKLEDSAMYFCASRDYYNEQFFGPGTRLTVL.

This chain links TRBV20-1 with TRBJ2-6; D is undetermined. The V end lost 6 bases, the J end lost 4 bases, and 7 bases lay between the germline ends. CDR3 size: 12 residues. Germline CDR1 and CDR2: DFQATT and SNEGSKA (reference sequence). DNA of the CDR3: TGCAGTGCCCATGGGGGGGCCAACGTCCTGACTTTC. Its translation is CSAHGGANVLTF.

This clonotype was seen more than once but under ten times. The rearrangement links TRBV19 to TRBJ2-6; 8 bases agree with TRBD1. Germline V gene sequence: CDR1 LNHDA, CDR2 SQIVND (reference sequence). The CDR3 consists of 20 residues. V trimming: 3 bases; J trimming: 1 base; junction bases outside the gene matches: 14. CDR3 coding DNA: TGTGCCAGTAGTATGCCCGCAGGGGGCTCCGGATTTTCTGGGGCCAACGTCCTGACTTTC. Protein: CASSMPAGGSGFSGANVLTF.

This clonotype was seen repeatedly, ten times or more. The rearrangement joins TRBV12-3 or TRBV12-4 to TRBJ2-5; D might be TRBD1 (5 bases). The CDR3 runs 17 residues. Deletions cut 1 base from V and 0 bases from J, with 15 bases between. DNA of the CDR3: TGTGCCAGCAGTTTAGGCCTTCACCGGACAAACCAAGAGACCCAGTACTTC. Protein: CASSLGLHRTNQETQYF.

This rearrangement joins TRBV11-2 to TRBJ2-7; perhaps TRBD1 as D (6 bases). In germline, CDR1 is SGHAT, CDR2 FQNNGV. With 5 bases removed from V and 0 bases from J, the gap between germline ends came to 23 bases. The CDR3 covers 18 residues. This chain's CDR3 is CASSDRLRSVLGSYEQYF. The DNA for the CDR3 is TGTGCCAGCAGCGACAGGTTAAGGAGTGTGTTAGGCTCCTACGAGCAGTACTTC. The whole variable domain, filled in from reference TRBV11-2 and TRBJ2-7, reads EAGVAQSPRYKIIEKRQSVAFWCNPISGHATLYWYQQILGQGPKLLIQFQNNGVVDDSQLPKDRFSAERLKGVDSTLKIQPAKLEDSAVYLCASSDRLRSVLGSYEQYFGPGTRLTVT.

At least ten counts were recorded for this clonotype. The J gene is TRBJ2-7, the V gene TRBV6-5, with unresolved D. CDR1 MNHEY and CDR2 SVGAGI come from the germline V gene. V was pared by 5 bases and J by 2 bases, with 13 bases between. This CDR3 comprises 14 residues. CDR3 loop: CASSPGDGTYEQYF. The DNA for the CDR3 is TGTGCCAGCAGTCCCGGAGACGGTACCTACGAGCAGTACTTC.

In this sample, this clonotype turned up a few times. This chain joins TRBV12-3 or TRBV12-4 and TRBJ2-7; D is possibly TRBD1 (6 bases). V was shortened by 6 bases and J by 3 bases, with 9 bases between the two germline ends. CDR3 size: 12 residues. The CDR3 spells CASRLTGYEQYF. The CDR3 region has the DNA TGTGCCAGCAGGTTGACAGGCTACGAGCAGTACTTC.

This sequence joins TRBV4-1 and TRBJ1-6; D is uncertain. This CDR3 is built from 13 residues. V lost 0 bases to trimming and J lost 9 bases, with 6 bases between them. Germline values: CDR1 MGHRA, CDR2 YSYEKL. CDR3 residues: CASSQDTSSPLHF. The DNA of the CDR3 is TGCGCCAGCAGCCAAGATACTAGTTCACCCCTCCACTTT.

The gene calls are TRBV29-1 and TRBJ2-2, with D uncertain. V lost 2 bases, J lost 7 bases, and 8 bases lay in between. The CDR3 loop spans 12 amino acids. Germline CDR1 reads SQVTM; CDR2 reads ANQGSEA. The chain's CDR3 is CSVERANGELFF. The CDR3 nucleotides are TGCAGCGTTGAAAGGGCGAACGGGGAGCTGTTTTTT.

This rearrangement joins TRBV29-1 to TRBJ2-7, with a weak D call TRBD1 (5 bases). The V and J ends lost 4 bases and 0 bases respectively, with 16 bases between them. This CDR3 contains 15 residues. CDR1 and CDR2 from the germline V gene are SQVTM and ANQGSEA. CDR3 in amino acids: CSVGAVRQNSYEQYF. In nucleotides, the CDR3 is TGCAGCGTTGGGGCGGTGAGACAGAACTCCTACGAGCAGTACTTC.

This chain connects TRBV20-1 to TRBJ1-5, with a possible D match to TRBD1 (5 bases). Germline V gene data show CDR1 as DFQATT and CDR2 as SNEGSKA (reference sequence). The CDR3 totals 15 residues. V was shortened by 0 bases and J by 3 bases, with 12 bases between the two germline ends. CDR3 sequence reads: CSARDLSGPNQPQHF. The CDR3 coding sequence is TGCAGTGCTAGAGATTTATCAGGGCCCAATCAGCCCCAGCATTTT.

This clonotype was counted only a few times. The rearrangement links TRBV20-1 to TRBJ1-1, with TRBD1 as a possible D gene (6 bases). Trimming removed 5 bases at V and 0 bases at J, with 13 bases between. Germline V lookup: CDR1 DFQATT, CDR2 SNEGSKA (reference sequence). The CDR3 sequence is 14 residues long. The chain's CDR3 is CSARQAKMNTEAFF. CDR3 bases: TGCAGTGCTCGACAGGCAAAGATGAACACTGAAGCTTTCTTT.

This sequence joins TRBV12-3 or TRBV12-4 and TRBJ2-1; 8 bases match TRBD1. V lost 3 bases to trimming and J lost 2 bases; unmatched junction nucleotides: 6. This CDR3 spans 16 amino acids. Here the CDR3 reads CASSFGGTGPYNEQFF. CDR3 coding DNA: TGTGCCAGCAGTTTTGGGGGGACAGGTCCCTACAATGAGCAGTTCTTC.

This clonotype has only a few counts. This chain joins TRBV7-2 and TRBJ2-3; 12 nucleotides agree with TRBD2. The CDR3 runs to 16 residues. The V and J ends lost 8 bases and 2 bases, in that order; junction bases with no gene match: 8. Germline V gene lookup returns CDR1 SGHTA and CDR2 FQGNSA. The CDR3 DNA follows: TGTGCCAGCGCATTTCTAGCGGGGGGGGACACAGATACGCAGTATTTT. The encoded protein is CASAFLAGGDTDTQYF. Combining the CDR3 with reference TRBV7-2 and TRBJ2-3 gives the whole variable domain GAGVSQSPSNKVTEKGKDVELRCDPISGHTALYWYRQSLGQGLEFLIYFQGNSAPDKSGLPSDRFSAERTGGSVSTLTIQRTQQEDSAVYLCASAFLAGGDTDTQYFGPGTRLTVL.

V usage is TRBV12-3 or TRBV12-4 and J usage is TRBJ2-1, with 10 bases aligning to TRBD2. V was pared by 3 bases and J by 15 bases, with 17 bases of the junction left unmatched. This CDR3 comprises 16 residues. CDR3 nucleotides: TGTGCCAGCAGTTTCGACGCGTCGAGCGGGAGGGCCCGGGTGTTCTTC. Protein product: CASSFDASSGRARVFF.

This chain connects TRBV18 to TRBJ2-7; perhaps TRBD1 as D (6 bases). Germline V gene data show CDR1 as KGHSH and CDR2 as LQKENI. V was pared by 3 bases and J by 5 bases, with 11 bases between. The CDR3 has 13 amino acids. The CDR3 protein is CASSPLPGDEQYF. The CDR3 coding sequence is TGTGCCAGCTCACCCCTTCCAGGGGACGAGCAGTACTTC.

This clonotype has only a few counts. The chain is built from TRBV6-6 and TRBJ2-5; D is possibly TRBD1 or TRBD2 (5 bases each). V lost 2 bases and J 4 bases, leaving 11 bases between the germline ends. The CDR3 consists of 14 residues. Germline V CDR1 and CDR2: MNHNY, SVGAGI (reference sequence). The CDR3 DNA follows: TGTGCCAGCAGTTACGCTTTCGGGGCAGAGACCCAGTACTTC. Its protein product is CASSYAFGAETQYF.

This clonotype occurred a few times. The V gene is TRBV14, the J gene TRBJ2-3, with 8 bases aligning to TRBD2. Germline trimming cut 0 bases from V and 3 bases from J; bases unmatched to any gene: 8. This CDR3 spans 17 amino acids. CDR1 and CDR2 (germline): SGHDN, FVKESK. CDR3 protein: CASSQDLPGLVTDTQYF. DNA of the CDR3: TGTGCCAGCAGCCAAGATCTTCCGGGACTAGTTACAGATACGCAGTATTTT.

This clonotype was picked up many times. The chain recombines TRBV7-2 with TRBJ1-4; 7 positions match TRBD1. V shed 2 bases and J 3 bases; nucleotides not matched to a gene: 3. Looked up from germline, CDR1 is SGHTA and CDR2 is FQGNSA. The CDR3 consists of 15 residues. Here the CDR3 reads CASSLSGTANEKLFF. The CDR3 DNA is TGTGCCAGCAGCTTATCCGGGACAGCTAATGAAAAACTGTTTTTT.